These 22 T cell receptor beta chains were sequenced from one sample in a study of identical twins' blood T cells. Each CDR3 protein is one row after TCRdb ran MiXCR on the 5' RACE reads. In the table there are 400,000 or so distinct CDR3 sequences, about 28% of which are singletons. Specimen: PBMCs. The receptors shown here come from a woman aged 18-50 years in good health.

The rearrangement links TRBV2 to TRBJ1-1; D is undetermined. This CDR3 has 14 residues. V lost 3 bases to trimming and J lost 3 bases, with 11 bases between them. Germline V gene lookup returns CDR1 SNHLY and CDR2 FYNNEI. CDR3 bases: TGTGCCAGCAGTGAGGAGACTGGGTACACTGAAGCTTTCTTT. Translated, it gives CASSEETGYTEAFF.

There are a few counts of this clonotype. J is TRBJ2-7 and V is TRBV5-6; no clear D. Germline V gene data show CDR1 as SGHDT and CDR2 as YYEEEE. The CDR3 length is 13 residues. V was cut by 2 bases and J by 6 bases, with 12 bases left in between. CDR3 coding DNA: TGTGCCAGCAGCTTAGGCCTCGGCTCCGAGCAGTACTTC. It codes for CASSLGLGSEQYF.

The chain has TRBV12-3 or TRBV12-4 and TRBJ1-4, with 7 bases aligning to TRBD1. V shed 1 base, J shed 7 bases, and the junction held 6 bases outside the gene matches. CDR3 size: 15 residues. CDR3 protein: CASSLDRGDIEKLFF. CDR3 sequence (DNA): TGTGCCAGCAGTTTAGACAGGGGCGATATTGAAAAACTGTTTTTT.

This clonotype was counted between two and nine times. V usage is TRBV27 and J usage is TRBJ1-1, with 7 bases lining up with TRBD1. The germline gives CDR1 MNHEY, CDR2 SMNVEV (reference sequence). J was trimmed by 10 bases and V by 8 bases; bases with no gene match: 10. CDR3 length: 12 residues. The CDR3 here is CASWGPTGVAFF. The CDR3, as DNA: TGTGCCAGCTGGGGCCCTACAGGGGTAGCTTTCTTT.

This sequence joins TRBV5-1 and TRBJ1-1, with D tentatively TRBD1 (6 bases). Trimming stripped 0 bases from V and 11 bases from J, with 20 bases between. The CDR3 is 15 residues long. CDR1 SGHRS and CDR2 YFSETQ come from the germline V gene. The CDR3 loop is CASSLDSGGPWQAFF. CDR3 in DNA: TGCGCCAGCAGCTTGGATTCGGGGGGGCCCTGGCAGGCTTTCTTT.

This rearrangement joins TRBV4-3 to TRBJ2-1, with TRBD2 matching 7 bases. The ends lost 0 bases at V and 0 bases at J; junction bases unmatched: 17. Germline V gives CDR1 LGHNA, CDR2 YSLEER. This CDR3 has 21 residues. The CDR3 spells CASSQDFSREARLSSYNEQFF. The CDR3 region has the DNA TGCGCCAGCAGCCAAGATTTCTCCCGGGAGGCTCGATTAAGCTCCTACAATGAGCAGTTCTTC.

This chain connects TRBV21-1 to TRBJ2-7. TRBV21-1 is described as a pseudogene. The CDR3 runs 14 residues. CDR3 loop: CASNLGHLSYEQYF. For the CDR3, the DNA is TGTGCCAGCAATTTGGGTCATCTCTCCTACGAGCAGTACTTC.

Ten or more counts support this clonotype. A junction boundary mismatches the germline segment, possibly from a read error. The chain links TRBV20-1 to TRBJ1-1; D gene uncertain. CDR1 and CDR2 from the germline V gene are DFQATT and SNEGSKA (reference sequence). The length of the CDR3 is 11 residues. The CDR3 here is CRASFRTEAFF. The CDR3 nucleotides read TGCAGGGCTAGTTTTAGGACTGAAGCTTTCTTT.

V usage is TRBV29-1 and J usage is TRBJ1-1, with 7 bases that match TRBD1. CDR3 length: 15 residues. After removal of 4 bases from V and 2 bases from J, the junction contained 10 bases not matched to a gene. CDR1 is SQVTM and CDR2 is ANQGSEA in the germline V gene. CDR3 nucleotides: TGCAGCGTTGGTGGGACAGCTTCTTTTAACACTGAAGCTTTCTTT. It codes for CSVGGTASFNTEAFF.

V usage is TRBV9 and J usage is TRBJ1-2, with D unresolved. Looked up from germline, CDR1 is SGDLS and CDR2 is YYNGEE. This CDR3 has 15 residues. Between the trimmed V and J ends, which lost 3 bases and 2 bases, there was a span of 14 bases. Written as DNA, the CDR3 is TGTGCCAGCAGCGCCCTCGTCGAAATAAACTATGGCTACACCTTC. Translation: CASSALVEINYGYTF. The full variable domain, in which reference TRBV9 and TRBJ1-2 provide the parts outside the CDR3, is DSGVTQTPKHLITATGQRVTLRCSPRSGDLSVYWYQQSLDQGLQFLIQYYNGEERAKGNILERFSAQQFPDLHSELNLSSLELGDSALYFCASSALVEINYGYTFGSGTRLTVV.

CDR3 sequence: CASSVGSYTGELFF. Here the CDR3 DNA reads TGTGCCAGCAGTGTTGGCAGCTACACCGGGGAGCTGTTTTTT. The chain carries TRBV2 and TRBJ2-2; unclear D gene. This CDR3 comprises 14 residues. Deletions cut 4 bases from V and 3 bases from J, with 9 bases between. From germline, CDR1 is SNHLY and CDR2 FYNNEI.

This clonotype was seen many times. The gene calls are TRBV20-1 and TRBJ1-1; D is undetermined. This CDR3 has 12 amino acids. With 3 bases removed from V and 3 bases from J, the gap between germline ends came to 8 bases. CDR1 and CDR2 from the germline V gene are DFQATT and SNEGSKA (reference sequence). The CDR3 region has the DNA TGCAGTGCTAGCAGAGTCTACACTGAAGCTTTCTTT. This gives the protein CSASRVYTEAFF.

This chain links TRBV4-1 with TRBJ2-7, with a weak D call TRBD2 (5 bases). V gave up 11 bases and J gave up 8 bases, with 19 bases separating them. The germline gives CDR1 MGHRA, CDR2 YSYEKL. The CDR3 totals 12 residues. CDR3 bases: TGCGCCTCCTCGGGGTCATCGTACAAGCAGTACTTC. Amino acid sequence: CASSGSSYKQYF.

The chain joins TRBV10-1 to TRBJ2-7; D is unclear. The V end lost 6 bases, the J end lost 2 bases, and 11 bases lay between the germline ends. The CDR3 totals 13 residues. Germline CDR1 is WNHNN and CDR2 is SYGVQD (reference sequence). CDR3 in DNA: TGCGCCAGCAGGGACGGATACACCTACGAGCAGTACTTC. Translating gives CASRDGYTYEQYF.

Concerning this clonotype itself: At one end, the junction sequence differs from germline, possibly due to a read error. The rearrangement joins TRBV7-2 to TRBJ2-5; the D is unclear. The CDR3 has 14 amino acids. Germline lookup yields CDR1 SGHTA and CDR2 FQGNSA. Written as DNA, the CDR3 is TGTGCCAGCAGTTTAGACATTGGTTTAGAGACCCAGTACTTC. This codes for CASSLDIGLETQYF.

At least ten counts were recorded for this clonotype. This chain links TRBV11-2 with TRBJ1-2; TRBD1 matches at 10 bases. CDR1 is SGHAT, CDR2 FQNNGV, per germline. Trimming cost V 0 bases and J 13 bases; bases outside gene matches: 8. The CDR3 contains 14 residues. This chain's CDR3 is CASSLDVSGTGATF. CDR3 coding DNA: TGTGCCAGCAGCTTAGACGTTTCCGGGACAGGGGCCACCTTC.

The chain couples TRBV18 to TRBJ2-4; no definite D call. V gave up 5 bases and J gave up 5 bases, with 13 bases separating them. Germline V gene sequence: CDR1 KGHSH, CDR2 LQKENI. The CDR3 covers 14 residues. The CDR3 loop reads CASSLTTSQNIQYF. CDR3 DNA: TGTGCCAGCTCATTGACAACTTCCCAAAACATTCAGTACTTC.

This clonotype was picked up one time. The CDR3: CASSLDRSIYGYTF. CDR3 DNA: TGTGCCAGCAGCCTAGACAGATCGATCTATGGCTACACCTTC. The V gene is TRBV14, the J gene TRBJ1-2, with D possibly matching TRBD1 (5 bases). The V end lost 4 bases, the J end lost 4 bases, and 13 bases lay between the germline ends. Germline CDR1 and CDR2: SGHDN and FVKESK. The CDR3 covers 14 residues. Supplemented by reference TRBV14 and TRBJ1-2, the full variable domain reads EAGVTQFPSHSVIEKGQTVTLRCDPISGHDNLYWYRRVMGKEIKFLLHFVKESKQDESGMPNNRFLAERTGGTYSTLKVQPAELEDSGVYFCASSLDRSIYGYTFGSGTRLTVV.

This clonotype was counted ten times or more. The chain combines TRBV29-1 with TRBJ1-5; 7 bases fit TRBD1. In germline, CDR1 is SQVTM, CDR2 ANQGSEA. CDR3 size: 13 residues. Trimming cost V 7 bases and J 1 base; bases outside gene matches: 4. The chain's CDR3 is CSAKQGSNQPQHF. CDR3 DNA: TGCAGCGCCAAACAGGGGAGCAATCAGCCCCAGCATTTT.

A remark on this clonotype: One end of the junction does not line up with germline, which may come from a read error. The chain is built from TRBV20-1 and TRBJ2-5; D is ambiguous. CDR1 DFQATT and CDR2 SNEGSKA come from the germline V gene (reference sequence). The CDR3 length is 13 residues. CDR3 protein: CSARAGKSEIQYF. CDR3 coding DNA: TGCAGTGCTAGAGCAGGCAAGTCAGAGATCCAGTACTTC.

As concerns this clonotype: Relative to the germline gene, one junction end is altered; a read error may explain this. V is TRBV27 and J is TRBJ1-4, with 10 bases fitting TRBD1. The CDR3 runs to 14 residues. CDR1 and CDR2 from the germline V gene are MNHEY and SMNVEV (reference sequence). CDR3 region: CAGRKTGGLEKLFF. The CDR3 coding sequence is TGTGCCGGCAGGAAGACAGGGGGCCTGGAAAAACTGTTTTTT. Full variable domain (outside the CDR3, taken from reference TRBV27 and TRBJ1-4): EAQVTQNPRYLITVTGKKLTVTCSQNMNHEYMSWYRQDPGLGLRQIYYSMNVEVTDKGDVPEGYKVSRKEKRNFPLILESPSPNQTSLYFCAGRKTGGLEKLFFGSGTQLSVL.

V and J are TRBV20-1 and TRBJ1-3; D gene unclear. V was pared by 2 bases and J by 4 bases, with 9 bases between. This CDR3 has 13 amino acids. Germline V lookup: CDR1 DFQATT, CDR2 SNEGSKA (reference sequence). The CDR3 coding sequence is TGCAGTGCTAGACTCGGTCGGGGAAACACCATATATTTT. This codes for CSARLGRGNTIYF.